These T cell receptor beta chains were read from a single sample in a study of PD-1 blockade in classical Hodgkin lymphoma. Repertoires were generated with immunoSEQ multiplex PCR, while TCRdb's copy carries only in-frame clones and drops some. This sample has under 100,000 clones; 80% to 95% occur once, and the top ten carry around 2.4%. The source was peripheral blood mononuclear cells (PBMCs), collected before the second cycle of nivolumab. The receptors here all came from a human donor with classical Hodgkin lymphoma. CDR3s include the opening cysteine and the closing phenylalanine or tryptophan.

>TRBV10-2|TRBJ2-2
CASSPLQAGGPDTGELFF
>TRBV6-5|TRBJ1-1
CASSYSQGGFTEAFF
>TRBV7-9|TRBJ1-1
CASRNRVSANTEAFF
>TRBV11-3|TRBJ2-2
CASSSSGTGELFF
>TRBV30|TRBJ2-1
CAWSTNEQFF
>TRBV28|TRBJ1-2
CASRPGTSFDGYTF
>TRBV5-1|TRBJ2-7
CASSLRLAGGYEQYF
>TRBV19|TRBJ1-2
CASSFPGQGFYGYTF
>TRBV13|TRBJ1-2
CASLLRELARAAVGYGYTF
>TRBV6-4|TRBJ1-1
CASSEGGSDVRRLF
>TRBV6-7|TRBJ1-3
CASRKAWQGSKISGNTIYF
>TRBV5-1|TRBJ2-2
CASSLVLAGDTGELFF
>TRBV7-8|TRBJ1-5
CASSLLGDSNQPQHF
>TRBV11-2|TRBJ2-3
CASSSGTPRRRVTDTQYF
>TRBV10-1|TRBJ1-1
CAIKHYIRGMNTEAFF
>TRBV6-1|TRBJ2-1
CASSEATEQFF
>TRBV2|TRBJ2-7
CAITRTLLYEQYF
>TRBV6-9|TRBJ1-3
CASSYCSGAGNTIYF
>TRBV4-2|TRBJ2-5
CASSQDLAGSQETQYF
>TRBV5-8|TRBJ1-5
CASSLYSYRDSNQPQHF
>TRBV5-1|TRBJ2-1
CASSPLGRGEGEQFF
>TRBV5-4|TRBJ2-6
CASSFWTSRSGANVLTF
>TRBV2|TRBJ1-1
CASITGGMNTEAFF
>TRBV5-1|TRBJ1-2
CASSSTGTGSRNGYTF
>TRBV28|TRBJ1-5
CAGTLRGVNQPQHF
>TRBV30|TRBJ1-2
CAWSVLQDGYTF
>TRBV25-1|TRBJ2-5
CASSQRETQYF
>TRBV9|TRBJ2-7
CASSPGGSEQYF
>TRBV12-5|TRBJ1-2
CASGLADRYINYGYTF
>TRBV27|TRBJ2-7
CASSAGGAYEQYF
>TRBV30|TRBJ2-1
CARGGGTYNEQFF
>TRBV11-2|TRBJ1-1
CASSLTVMNTEAFF
>TRBV5-5|TRBJ1-5
CASSLNGDSNQPQHF
>TRBV5-1|TRBJ2-1
CASSLSRGGQGSRIEQFF
>TRBV11-3|TRBJ2-3
CASSPDRRGGDTQYF
>TRBV7-8|TRBJ1-1
CASSSAGQGLPEAFF
>TRBV6-6|TRBJ2-1
CASSLPTGDPYNEQFF
>TRBV15|TRBJ2-7
CATSRLRGQQYF
>TRBV15|TRBJ1-5
CATSRDLGSNQPQHF
>TRBV27|TRBJ2-3
CASSFRRLAGADTQYF
>TRBV6-1|TRBJ2-2
CASTWSGTGELFF
>TRBV18|TRBJ1-4
CASSPGVSGNEKLFF
>TRBV30|TRBJ1-1
CAWSGRRNTEAFF
>TRBV5-1|TRBJ2-1
CASSLGNEQFF
>TRBV18|TRBJ1-1
CASSPPGGGAFF
>TRBV11-3|TRBJ2-2
CASSLRPLRDRENTGELFF
>TRBV4-1|TRBJ2-7
CASSQAGRTDSYEQYF
>TRBV18|TRBJ1-2
CASSPPQGPNYGYTF
>TRBV19|TRBJ2-1
CASSIGRGGYEQFF
>TRBV4-1|TRBJ1-1
CASSQEAADMNTEAFF
>TRBV11-2|TRBJ2-7
CASSLDRGVYEQYF
>TRBV28|TRBJ2-7
CASRETSGRSYEQYF
>TRBV28|TRBJ2-7
CASSLTVGWQYF
>TRBV28|TRBJ2-5
CASSLSSQAGGMETQYF
>TRBV6-1|TRBJ1-2
CASRKQDRTNYGYTF
>TRBV7-9|TRBJ1-2
CASSLVAGRSNYGYTF
>TRBV30|TRBJ1-2
CAWSAQGSVGYGYTF
>TRBV30|TRBJ2-2
CALLAGVLNTGELFF
>TRBV28|TRBJ1-3
CASSFTGELFSSAQSSGNTIYF
>TRBV25-1|TRBJ1-1
CASSFTGGTEAFF